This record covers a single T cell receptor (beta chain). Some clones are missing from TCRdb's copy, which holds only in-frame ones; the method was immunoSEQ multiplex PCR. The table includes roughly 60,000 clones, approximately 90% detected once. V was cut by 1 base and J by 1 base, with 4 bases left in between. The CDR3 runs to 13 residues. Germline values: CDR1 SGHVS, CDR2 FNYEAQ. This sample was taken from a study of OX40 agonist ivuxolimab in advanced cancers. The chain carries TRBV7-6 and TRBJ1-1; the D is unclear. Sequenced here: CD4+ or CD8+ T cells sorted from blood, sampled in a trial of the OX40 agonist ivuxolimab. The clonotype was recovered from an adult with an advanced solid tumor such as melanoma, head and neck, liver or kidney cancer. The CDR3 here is CASSLGENTEAFF. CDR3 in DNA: TGTGCCAGCAGCTTAGGTGAGAACACTGAAGCTTTCTTT.